This T cell receptor beta chain originates from a study of regulatory T cells in long-lasting Graves disease. The authors built TCR beta libraries using iRepertoire HTBI primers and Arm-PCR of CDR3 regions. Per the original methods: Overall, samples carried 62 TRBV and around 15 TRBJ segments. One entry per CDR3 protein results from TCRdb running MiXCR on the multiplex PCR reads. The V and J calls here are based on TCRdb, not the publication. This table has about 360,000 distinct CDR3 sequences, around 16% appearing once. The time point denotes: newly diagnosed GD, antithyroid drugs for less than 3 months. RNA extracted from PBMCs served as the sequencing template. EDTA tubes collected 7.5 to 9.5 milliliters of peripheral blood. CDR1 and CDR2 from the germline V gene are MDHEN and SYDVKM. J lost 10 bases, V lost 3 bases, and 6 bases had no gene match. This CDR3 is built from 15 residues. This clonotype was recorded many times.

The sample was also reused in another study, on T cells in Graves' hyperthyroidism and ophthalmopathy. That publication notes: Most thyroid clonotypes expanded above 0.001 appeared in blood too.

The specimen was peripheral blood mononuclear cells (PBMCs), collected at new diagnosis, from a patient treated with antithyroid drugs. This chain joins TRBV28 and TRBJ1-6; 10 bases match TRBD1. The sequence was obtained from a woman aged 18-29 years with Graves disease. CDR3 nucleotide sequence: TGTGCCAGCAGTTTTGACAGGGGGCTTGGGTCACCCCTCCACTTT. It specifies CASSFDRGLGSPLHF. Together with reference TRBV28 and TRBJ1-6, the CDR3 gives the full variable domain: DVKVTQSSRYLVKRTGEKVFLECVQDMDHENMFWYRQDPGLGLRLIYFSYDVKMKEKGDIPEGYSVSREKKERFSLILESASTNQTSMYLCASSFDRGLGSPLHFGNGTRLTVT.